This T cell receptor (beta chain) emerged from a study of shared clonotypes between healthy human individuals (dated by TCRdb to between 2020 and 2021). Context from the whole study: A couple of women and three men aged 18 to 49 years were included in the cohort. To increase sequencing depth and limit assay-specific biases, TCR repertoire library preparation and sequencing were carried out by different laboratories using diverse techniques. Blood TCR repertoires of roughly five healthy adults were deeply sequenced to estimate repertoire size and the extent of clonotype sharing between individuals. Per donor, leukapheresis produced somewhere between about 0.94 and 9.5 billion PBMCs. For each donor, three plates each were used for CD4 naive and CD4 memory, two plates were used for CD8 naive, and one plate was used for CD8 memory.

The CDR3 has 16 amino acids, counting the end cysteine and phenylalanine. Of the read, only the CDR3 DNA is kept; its 48 bases are in frame from base 1. V is clipped by 3 bases and J by 1 base, and the sequence between their germline boundaries is 12 bases long. CDR1 and CDR2, per the germline V gene, are SGHTA and FQGTGA. What the study reported, not specific to this receptor: Sampling was limited to blood, and TCR repertoires in tissue likely differ from TCR repertoires in blood. Rarefaction of sorted-subset datasets indicated incomplete sequencing despite the large sequencing depth. Naive subsets generally had larger estimated clonotype richness than memory subsets did. Higher generation probabilities were observed for clonotypes shared by all four sorted-subset donors than for non-shared clonotypes. When a handful of donors were compared, the shared fraction of clonotypes was about 5% for naive CD4, less than 4% for naive CD8, more than 2% for memory CD4, and under 0.5% for memory CD8. Pairwise subsampling indicated that sequencing depth was expected to affect the degree of clonotype sharing among donors. The genetic and exposure-history diversity represented was limited by the small number of donors.

TCR CDR3 regions were amplified from genomic DNA by multiplex PCR using the deep immunoSEQ assay. For each cell subset, the extracted genomic DNA was distributed evenly across all wells of several immunoSEQ 96-well plates, and each plate served as one replicate. For sorted subsets, 150 to 250 ng of genomic DNA, equivalent to 25,000 to 35,000 T cell genomes, went into each replicate PCR. Purified libraries were measured with a Qubit 3.0 fluorometer, size-checked on a Bioanalyzer 2100, and measured again with the KAPA Library Quantification kit. A separate single-read 150-cycle Illumina NextSeq 550 flow cell was used to sequence each immunoSEQ 96-well plate. The published analysis was carried out like this. Because only junctional sequences without quality scores were contained in the immunoSEQ output, filtering matching that applied to full-length reads could not be performed. To assign V/J genes and CDR3, sequences were annotated using PyIR, a Python wrapper for IgBLAST v1.9, with IMGT germline references. Reads with weak V/J assignments (E-value above 1e-6), missing CDR3, stop codons, out-of-frame junctions, or ambiguous translated residues were removed. A V3J clonotype was defined by an identical inferred V gene, J gene, and CDR3 amino acid sequence. To compute the percentage overlap between repertoires, the number of shared unique clonotypes was divided by the size of the smaller repertoire. Repertoire richness was assessed with RTK rarefaction, the Chao1 estimator, and Recon v2.1 estimates of unobserved clonotypes. Generation probabilities for all TCRbeta clonotypes obtained by the gDNA method from a few donors were computed using OLGA. TCRdb provides this immuneACCESS table in a form limited to in-frame rearrangements. Some clones are lacking; in checked studies, under half of them reflect an unresolved V gene, and why the rest are absent is not known. For V, J and clone size, that table is used; D and trimming come from the DNA. The sample table records roughly 2.2 million clones; less than 95% of these occur just once. Jointly, the top ten make up roughly 0.34% of the sample.

Healthy HIV-negative adults with no recently reported acute infections or vaccinations were included as donors. Only Caucasian adults living in Nashville, Tennessee, USA were represented among the donors. CD4+ T cells were enriched through magnetic negative selection, after which naive cells were positively selected on CD45RA and the remaining negative fraction served as the memory subset. Blood was collected by leukapheresis, and PBMCs were isolated by Ficoll-Histopaque density gradient centrifugation and then cryopreserved in liquid nitrogen vapor phase. Analytical flow cytometry was used to check the purity and quantity of every magnetically sorted T cell population. From each sorted fraction, genomic DNA was isolated and quantified by UV absorbance on a Nanodrop 2000c. As for this clone: What antigen it recognizes has not been identified. No qualities accompany the bases; no much larger clone lies one base away.

The sequence derives from a man aged 18 to 29 in good health. Some clones in this sample may be carry-over from other donors' samples. The sample taken for sequencing was naive CD4+ T cells from PBMCs. The cell subset or site label for this specimen denotes: CD45RA+ positively selected. The chain was built from TRBV7-3 and TRBJ2-2; a tentative D call is TRBD2 (5 bases match). The CDR3 protein: CASSLNRAGNTGELFF. The base sequence is TGTGCCAGCAGCTTGAACCGGGCGGGGAACACCGGGGAGCTGTTTTTT. Supplemented by the reference TRBV7-3 and TRBJ2-2 proteins around the CDR3, the complete variable domain is GAGVSQTPSNKVTEKGKYVELRCDPISGHTALYWYRQSLGQGPEFLIYFQGTGAADDSGLPNDRFFAVRPEGSVSTLKIQRTERGDSAVYLCASSLNRAGNTGELFFGEGSRLTVL.